These 26 T cell receptor beta chains share one sample of origin, sequenced in a study of blood T cell repertoires in COVID-19. This table comes from immunoSEQ multiplex PCR, and its TCRdb copy is limited to in-frame clones, with some not included. Among more than 100,000 clones listed, 85% were seen once. Source material: peripheral blood. These receptors were collected from a man older than 75 with acute or convalescent COVID-19.

J is TRBJ1-5 and V is TRBV3-1 (or the pseudogene TRBV3-2); TRBD1 is a possible D gene (5 bases). V dropped 2 bases and J dropped 0 bases, with 8 bases sitting between them. Germline-derived CDR1 and CDR2 are LGHDT and YNNKEL (reference sequence). The CDR3 runs 15 residues. The DNA for the CDR3 is TGTGCCAGCAGCCAAACAGGTAATAGCAATCAGCCCCAGCATTTT. Amino acid sequence: CASSQTGNSNQPQHF.

The chain recombines TRBV18 with TRBJ2-5; 8 bases match TRBD1. The germline gives CDR1 KGHSH, CDR2 LQKENI. The CDR3 covers 15 residues. The V and J ends lost 6 bases and 3 bases, in that order; junction bases with no gene match: 9. This chain's CDR3 is CASSPGTGGKETQYF. The CDR3 nucleotides are TGTGCCAGCTCGCCCGGGACAGGAGGGAAAGAGACCCAGTACTTC.

This chain links TRBV29-1 with TRBJ1-2; D ambiguous. V lost 6 bases, J lost 2 bases, and 16 bases lay in between. In germline, CDR1 is SQVTM, CDR2 ANQGSEA. The CDR3 runs to 14 residues. The CDR3 sequence: CSVSAGPGNYGYTF. The DNA of the CDR3 is TGCAGCGTCAGCGCCGGGCCGGGGAACTATGGCTACACCTTC. The variable domain in full, with the rest retrieved from reference TRBV29-1 and TRBJ1-2, is SAVISQKPSRDICQRGTSLTIQCQVDSQVTMMFWYRQQPGQSLTLIATANQGSEATYESGFVIDKFPISRPNLTFSTLTVSNMSPEDSSIYLCSVSAGPGNYGYTFGSGTRLTVV.

This sequence joins TRBV15 and TRBJ1-4; D remains ambiguous. CDR3 length equals 12 residues. Deletions cut 3 bases from V and 8 bases from J, with 7 bases between. Per germline, CDR1 LNHNV and CDR2 YYDKDF (reference sequence). CDR3 DNA: TGTGCCACCAGCAGGGTTAGAGAAAAACTGTTTTTT. It is translated as CATSRVREKLFF.

This clone was recorded only once. The chain employs TRBV27 and TRBJ1-1; D is perhaps TRBD1 (5 bases). CDR1 is MNHEY and CDR2 is SMNVEV in the germline V gene (reference sequence). Trimming stripped 7 bases from V and 1 base from J, with 22 bases between. CDR3 length equals 17 residues. The CDR3 coding sequence is TGTGCCAGCACCCCTGAAAAGTGGGGCCTCGGGAACACTGAAGCTTTCTTT. Its translation is CASTPEKWGLGNTEAFF.

The count of this clone is one. This sequence joins TRBV5-1 and TRBJ1-1; TRBD1 might be the D (6 bases). This CDR3 is built from 15 residues. The V gene's germline CDR1 is SGHRS and CDR2 YFSETQ. The V end was cut by 0 bases, the J end by 2 bases, with 11 bases between. The CDR3 loop is CASSLVAGENTEAFF. The CDR3 bases are TGCGCCAGCAGCTTGGTAGCAGGGGAAAACACTGAAGCTTTCTTT.

The CDR3 loop reads CASSLSLPYDSLDQPQHF. The CDR3 DNA reads as TGTGCCAGCAGCTTGTCCCTGCCTTACGACAGCCTCGATCAGCCCCAGCATTTT. V and J are TRBV5-8 and TRBJ1-5; possibly TRBD1 for D (5 bases). The CDR3 extends over 18 amino acids. The germline gives CDR1 SGHTS, CDR2 YDEGEE. V was shortened by 1 base and J by 5 bases, with 22 bases between the two germline ends.

This chain uses TRBV27 with TRBJ1-6, with D possibly matching TRBD1 (5 bases). This CDR3 spans 12 amino acids. Germline-derived CDR1 and CDR2 are MNHEY and SMNVEV (reference sequence). The V and J ends lost 5 bases and 11 bases respectively, with 10 bases between them. In nucleotides, the CDR3 is TGTGCCAGCAGTCCCCGGGGGACACCCCTCCACTTT. This codes for CASSPRGTPLHF.

The chain links TRBV7-2 to TRBJ2-3; 12 bases map to TRBD2. The CDR3 loop spans 16 amino acids. V was pared by 5 bases and J by 5 bases, with 8 bases of the junction left unmatched. Germline CDR1 reads SGHTA; CDR2 reads FQGNSA. The CDR3 DNA sequence: TGTGCCAGCAGCCGCAGACTAGCGGGAGCCGGAGATACGCAGTATTTT. Translated, it gives CASSRRLAGAGDTQYF.

The sample holds one count of this clone. This chain uses TRBV29-1 with TRBJ2-7; 10 nucleotides agree with TRBD2. The CDR3 extends over 15 amino acids. CDR1 and CDR2 (germline): SQVTM, ANQGSEA. The V and J ends lost 5 bases and 7 bases, in that order; junction bases with no gene match: 14. The CDR3 DNA sequence: TGCAGCGTTCGCGGTCAGCTAGCGGGAGTAACGGAGCAGTACTTC. It is translated as CSVRGQLAGVTEQYF.

In this sample, this clone turned up once. The chain recombines TRBV5-1 with TRBJ2-7; 12 bases line up with TRBD1. V lost 3 bases to trimming and J lost 0 bases; unmatched junction nucleotides: 7. CDR3 length: 17 amino acids. CDR1 SGHRS and CDR2 YFSETQ come from the germline V gene. CDR3 sequence reads: CASSSGTGGRFSYEQYF. The CDR3 nucleotides read TGCGCCAGCAGCTCCGGGACAGGGGGCCGTTTCTCCTACGAGCAGTACTTC.

This rearrangement joins TRBV7-2 to TRBJ1-2; D possibly corresponds to TRBD1 (6 bases). The V and J ends lost 8 bases and 4 bases respectively, with 17 bases between them. The CDR3 extends over 14 amino acids. CDR1 is SGHTA, CDR2 FQGNSA, per germline. The CDR3 protein is CASLRGQGSYGYTF. CDR3 DNA sequence: TGTGCCAGCTTGAGAGGGCAGGGGAGCTATGGCTACACCTTC.

The chain uses TRBV10-3 and TRBJ1-5; D may be TRBD1 (5 bases). Germline V gives CDR1 ENHRY, CDR2 SYGVKD. This CDR3 region has 13 residues. Between the trimmed V and J ends, which lost 3 bases and 6 bases, there was a span of 9 bases. The CDR3, as DNA: TGTGCCATCAGTGACGGGGGGACTCAGCCCCAGCATTTT. It is translated as CAISDGGTQPQHF.

V and J are TRBV29-1 and TRBJ2-3, with 8 nucleotides matching TRBD2. The junction had 5 bases not matched to a gene; V was cut back by 7 bases and J by 2 bases. The germline CDR1 and CDR2 sequences are SQVTM and ANQGSEA. This CDR3 spans 13 amino acids. The CDR3 bases are TGCAGCGCGAAAGCGGGAGTCACAGATACGCAGTATTTT. It translates to CSAKAGVTDTQYF.

The chain is built from TRBV5-1 and TRBJ1-1, with D unresolved. Trimming stripped 2 bases from V and 8 bases from J, with 16 bases between. The length of the CDR3 is 14 residues. CDR1 and CDR2 (germline): SGHRS, YFSETQ. This CDR3 is CASSLGSAVLEAFF. The DNA for the CDR3 is TGCGCCAGCAGCTTAGGTAGCGCTGTGTTGGAAGCTTTCTTT.

The chain recombines TRBV5-5 with TRBJ1-3, with 9 positions matching TRBD1. The germline V gene has CDR1 SGHKS and CDR2 YYEKEE (reference sequence). J lost 4 bases, V lost 4 bases, and 6 bases had no gene match. This CDR3 region has 15 residues. CDR3 coding DNA: TGTGCCAGCAGCCCGGACAGGGGTATCGGAAACACCATATATTTT. Its protein is CASSPDRGIGNTIYF.

The gene calls are TRBV5-1 and TRBJ1-1; 8 bases line up with TRBD1. Germline CDR1 reads SGHRS; CDR2 reads YFSETQ. The ends lost 3 bases at V and 4 bases at J; junction bases unmatched: 11. The CDR3 runs 16 residues. CDR3 nucleotide sequence: TGCGCCAGCAGCTCGACAGGGGAGAGGCTGACCACTGAAGCTTTCTTT. It is translated as CASSSTGERLTTEAFF.

The chain recombines TRBV5-1 with TRBJ1-4, with TRBD1 identical over 12 bases. Trimming took 3 bases from V and 7 from J; bases not matched to a gene: 7. Per germline, CDR1 SGHRS and CDR2 YFSETQ. This CDR3 is built from 16 residues. CDR3 amino acids: CASSSQGQGAGEKLFF. CDR3 sequence (DNA): TGCGCCAGCAGCTCCCAGGGACAGGGGGCTGGTGAAAAACTGTTTTTT.

This clone was found a few times. The V and J genes are TRBV2 and TRBJ2-2; TRBD1 might be the D (5 bases). CDR1 is SNHLY and CDR2 is FYNNEI in the germline V gene. V was cut by 8 bases and J by 1 base, with 11 bases left in between. This CDR3 has 14 residues. DNA for the CDR3: TGTGCCAGCGCCAACAGGAAGAACACCGGGGAGCTGTTTTTT. Translated: CASANRKNTGELFF.

Regarding this clone: At the DNA level, this CDR3 is encoded by other sequences in the same sample as well. The chain joins TRBV3-1 (or the pseudogene TRBV3-2) to TRBJ1-1; no clear D. There are 12 residues in the CDR3. Trimming pared 4 bases from V and 0 bases from J, leaving 3 bases between. The germline V gene encodes CDR1 LGHDT and CDR2 YNNKEL (reference sequence). CDR3 in DNA: TGTGCCAGCAGCCTCATGAACACTGAAGCTTTCTTT. Translated, it gives CASSLMNTEAFF.

V and J are TRBV7-3 and TRBJ2-4; 10 bases are a match to TRBD1. Trimming removed 5 bases from V and 1 base from J; junction bases left unmatched: 8. CDR1 SGHTA and CDR2 FQGTGA come from the germline V gene. This CDR3 has 17 residues. The CDR3 DNA sequence: TGTGCCAGCAGCCCAGCGGACAGGGGGGAGGCCAAAAACATTCAGTACTTC. Its protein is CASSPADRGEAKNIQYF.

The rearrangement uses TRBV9 and TRBJ2-7; 10 bases line up with TRBD2. J was trimmed by 0 bases and V by 4 bases; bases with no gene match: 4. CDR1 is SGDLS, CDR2 YYNGEE, per germline. CDR3 size: 15 residues. CDR3: CASSPSGGSSYEQYF. In nucleotides, the CDR3 is TGTGCCAGCAGCCCTAGCGGGGGAAGCTCCTACGAGCAGTACTTC.

As to this clone: One junction end disagrees with the germline gene, perhaps due to a read error. The V call is TRBV19, the J call TRBJ2-4; tentatively, D is TRBD1 (7 bases). The V gene's germline CDR1 is LNHDA and CDR2 SQIVND (reference sequence). The CDR3 has 15 residues. CDR3 DNA sequence: TGTGCCAGTAGTATACAGGGGGGTCAAGGGGGCGGCATTGTCTTC. As protein: CASSIQGGQGGGIVF. Filled out from reference TRBV19 and TRBJ2-4, the complete variable domain reads DGGITQSPKYLFRKEGQNVTLSCEQNLNHDAMYWYRQDPGQGLRLIYYSQIVNDFQKGDIAEGYSVSREKKESFPLTVTSAQKNPTAFYLCASSIQGGQGGGIVFGAGTRLSVL.

This chain links TRBV12-5 with TRBJ1-1, with D maybe TRBD1 (6 bases). Germline CDR1 reads LGHNT; CDR2 reads FRNRAP. CDR3 length: 13 residues. V was trimmed by 3 bases and J by 4 bases, leaving 9 bases between them. DNA for the CDR3: TGTGCTAGTGGTTTAAAGACAGGCACTGAAGCTTTCTTT. It encodes CASGLKTGTEAFF.

This clone was found a few times. The chain joins TRBV10-3 to TRBJ2-2, with 9 bases matching TRBD2. Germline V gene data show CDR1 as ENHRY and CDR2 as SYGVKD. CDR3 length equals 14 residues. J was trimmed by 4 bases and V by 6 bases; bases with no gene match: 3. DNA for the CDR3: TGTGCCATCAGGGGACTAGCTAGCACCGGGGAGCTGTTTTTT. Translation: CAIRGLASTGELFF.

This chain links TRBV5-1 with TRBJ2-7; 8 positions agree with TRBD2. V gave up 4 bases and J gave up 6 bases; unmatched junction bases: 9. The CDR3 is 14 residues long. Per germline, CDR1 SGHRS and CDR2 YFSETQ. CDR3 nucleotides: TGCGCCAGCAGCCAAGGGCTAGCGGGTGCCGAGCAGTACTTC. Translating it yields CASSQGLAGAEQYF.